A single sample is the source of the 5 T cell receptor beta chains below, sequenced in a study of cytomegalovirus exposure and HLA in healthy donors. The PCR had 60 Vbeta and 13 Jbeta primers. This table comes from immunoSEQ multiplex PCR, and its TCRdb copy is limited to in-frame clones, with some not included. The sample lists some 30,000 clones, 44% seen once, with about 2% in the top ten. The sequenced sample was PBMCs. The receptors stem from a woman aged 50 to 60 in good health and CMV-seronegative.

This chain uses TRBV27 with TRBJ2-2; D possibly corresponds to TRBD1 (5 bases). This CDR3 is 16 amino acids long. Germline V lookup: CDR1 MNHEY, CDR2 SMNVEV (reference sequence). The germline V and J ends were trimmed by 2 bases and 0 bases, with 10 bases remaining between them. This chain's CDR3 is CASSLQGKSNTGELFF. DNA for the CDR3: TGTGCCAGCAGTTTACAGGGCAAATCGAACACCGGGGAGCTGTTTTTT.

The chain carries TRBV5-1 and TRBJ2-5, with D perhaps matching TRBD2 (6 bases). The CDR3 is 13 residues long. V was cut by 0 bases and J by 9 bases, with 12 bases left in between. The germline CDR1 and CDR2 sequences are SGHRS and YFSETQ. The CDR3 DNA is TGCGCCAGCAGCTTGGCAGGGACGGGGGCCCAGTACTTC. It yields the protein CASSLAGTGAQYF.

The rearrangement links TRBV6-5 to TRBJ1-1, with D perhaps TRBD1 (6 bases). The germline V and J ends were trimmed by 8 bases and 1 base, with 11 bases remaining between them. In germline, CDR1 is MNHEY, CDR2 SVGAGI. The CDR3 loop spans 13 amino acids. The CDR3 sequence: CASFGQPNTEAFF. CDR3 in DNA: TGTGCCAGCTTTGGACAGCCGAACACTGAAGCTTTCTTT.

The chain is built from TRBV11-2 and TRBJ2-7; no firm D call. This CDR3 comprises 14 residues. Germline V gives CDR1 SGHAT, CDR2 FQNNGV. V was shortened by 5 bases and J by 5 bases, with 16 bases between the two germline ends. The CDR3 bases are TGTGCCAGCAGCCTACGGCGGAATCACAACGAGCAGTACTTC. Translated: CASSLRRNHNEQYF.

V is TRBV6-1 and J is TRBJ2-3, with D perhaps matching TRBD2 (6 bases). V was pared by 6 bases and J by 6 bases, with 19 bases between. This CDR3 is 15 amino acids long. Germline CDR1 is MNHNS and CDR2 is SASEGT. The CDR3 bases are TGTGCCAGCAGGGGACTTGCCCGAGTAGGGGATACGCAGTATTTT. Translating gives CASRGLARVGDTQYF.